The 9 T cell receptor beta chains reported below all come from one sample, sequenced in a study of CD8+CD57+ T cells in acquired aplastic anemia. The TCR beta profiling, which covered VDJ combination and CDR3 sequence, was carried out using genomic DNA as the template. TCRdb re-analysed the reads in MiXCR, keeping a single row per CDR3 protein. The data show about 130,000 distinct CDR3 sequences, 40% to 60% seen once. Sequencing input: sorted CD4+, CD8+, or CD8+CD57+ T cells (not recorded which) from PBMCs. The receptors here all came from a human donor in good health, serving as a control.

The chain couples TRBV6-5 to TRBJ1-5, with D possibly being TRBD1 (5 bases). This CDR3 comprises 14 residues. The V gene's germline CDR1 is MNHEY and CDR2 SVGAGI. V was trimmed by 2 bases and J by 4 bases, leaving 9 bases between them. CDR3 bases: TGTGCCAGCAGTTACGCAGGGTTGAATCAGCCCCAGCATTTT. This gives the protein CASSYAGLNQPQHF.

This clonotype showed up many times. This chain joins TRBV4-3 and TRBJ1-2; no clear D gene. This CDR3 spans 13 amino acids. Germline assignment: CDR1 LGHNA and CDR2 YSLEER. The V end lost 2 bases, the J end lost 5 bases, and 9 bases lay between the germline ends. The CDR3 loop reads CASSQTLGYGYTF. CDR3 nucleotides: TGCGCCAGCAGCCAAACTTTGGGATATGGCTACACCTTC.

CDR3 sequence reads: CASRKGQNQETQYF. For the CDR3, the DNA is TGCGCCAGCAGGAAAGGACAGAACCAAGAGACCCAGTACTTC. The V gene is TRBV5-1, the J gene TRBJ2-5, with D perhaps matching TRBD1 (6 bases). Germline lookup yields CDR1 SGHRS and CDR2 YFSETQ. This CDR3 region has 14 residues. V was trimmed by 5 bases and J by 0 bases, leaving 11 bases between them.

This clonotype was picked up a small number of times. This may be a read error: a much more frequent sequence differs by one nucleotide. The chain uses TRBV20-1 and TRBJ2-3; D is uncertain. Looked up from germline, CDR1 is DFQATT and CDR2 is SNEGSKA (reference sequence). The CDR3 totals 15 residues. In DNA form, the CDR3 reads TGCAGTGCTAGAGAACAAGTGAGCCGCACAGATACGCAGTGTTTT. Translated: CSAREQVSRTDTQCF.

This sequence joins TRBV7-9 and TRBJ1-1; D is undetermined. V was shortened by 5 bases and J by 3 bases, with 7 bases between the two germline ends. The germline V gene encodes CDR1 SEHNR and CDR2 FQNEAQ (reference sequence). CDR3 length equals 12 residues. The CDR3 spells CASSQRHTEAFF. CDR3 DNA: TGTGCCAGCAGCCAGAGGCACACTGAAGCTTTCTTT.

This clonotype has more than one count but fewer than ten. This may come from a read error, since a much larger clone is one base off. Here the CDR3 reads CASSPGGGGVYGQYF. In DNA, the CDR3 is TGTGCCAGCAGCCCCGGGGGAGGGGGGGTATACGGGCAGTACTTC. The V and J genes are TRBV5-6 and TRBJ2-7; maybe TRBD2 (7 bases). The germline V gene encodes CDR1 SGHDT and CDR2 YYEEEE. This CDR3 comprises 15 residues. Combining the CDR3 with reference TRBV5-6 and TRBJ2-7 gives the whole variable domain DAGVTQSPTHLIKTRGQQVTLRCSPKSGHDTVSWYQQALGQGPQFIFQYYEEEERQRGNFPDRFSGHQFPNYSSELNVNALLLGDSALYLCASSPGGGGVYGQYFGPGTRLTVT.

The chain is built from TRBV20-1 and TRBJ2-7, with D maybe TRBD2 (5 bases). This CDR3 region has 15 residues. Germline V gene sequence: CDR1 DFQATT, CDR2 SNEGSKA (reference sequence). Between the trimmed V and J ends, which lost 0 bases and 6 bases, there was a span of 18 bases. CDR3 in DNA: TGCAGTGCTAGAGATGAGAGGACTCCAATAGGCGAGCAGTACTTC. Amino acid sequence: CSARDERTPIGEQYF.

This clonotype was seen more than once but under ten times. The rearrangement links TRBV4-1 to TRBJ2-1; D ambiguous. Trimming pared 2 bases from V and 8 bases from J, leaving 22 bases between. This CDR3 comprises 17 residues. CDR1 is MGHRA, CDR2 YSYEKL, per germline. CDR3 sequence: CASSQSHRHPPPDEQFF. The CDR3 nucleotides are TGCGCCAGCAGCCAAAGCCACCGACACCCCCCGCCGGATGAGCAGTTCTTC.

On this clonotype itself: Sequence at one end of the junction differs from germline and may be a read error. This rearrangement joins TRBV25-1 to TRBJ2-7; D is possibly TRBD1 (6 bases). Germline loops: CDR1 MGHDK, CDR2 SYGVNS. This CDR3 contains 14 residues. The CDR3 region is CAISGAGATYEQYF. Here the CDR3 DNA reads TGTGCCATCAGTGGGGCAGGGGCCACCTACGAGCAGTACTTC.